The entry that follows covers one TCR beta chain sequence. These data belong to a study of blood T cell repertoires in COVID-19. Whole-study context: Samples of COVID-19 (acute and convalescent) were obtained from the United States, Italy and Spain. The analysed material was cDNA or gDNA that came from T cells, B-cell-depleted T cells, or PBMCs.

Seattle participants joined during active infection and were tracked over time. The V and J ends lost 1 base and 3 bases, in that order; junction bases with no gene match: 6. This CDR3 comprises 16 residues. CDR1 MNHNY and CDR2 SVGAGI come from the germline V gene (reference sequence). As handled by the study authors: Nucleated cell counts were estimated from reference gene primer amplification. Sequencing was performed with immunoSEQ multiplex PCR; in TCRdb, only in-frame clones are kept and a portion is missing. The DNA gave D and trimming, while V, J and clone size come from that table. The sample lists more than 200,000 clones, 70% to 90% occurring once.

This chain connects TRBV6-6 to TRBJ1-5, with 7 bases lining up with TRBD1. This clonotype was sampled from a woman aged 60-75 years with COVID-19, enrolled during active disease. Sequencing was performed on peripheral blood. The CDR3 spells CASSYYDRANNQPQHF. DNA of the CDR3: TGTGCCAGCAGTTACTACGACAGGGCCAACAATCAGCCCCAGCATTTT.